This T cell receptor (beta chain) originates from a study of blood T cell repertoires in COVID-19. Study summary: Specimens from acute and convalescent COVID-19 originated in the United States, Italy and Spain. From T cells, B-cell-depleted T cells, or PBMCs came the material, which was cDNA or gDNA.

Looked up from germline, CDR1 is WSHSY and CDR2 is SAAADI. Trimming took 4 bases from V and 10 from J, leaving 16 bases between them. The CDR3 extends over 13 amino acids. Authors' data handling: Counts of nucleated cells, estimated from reference gene primer amplification, were obtained. Sequencing used immunoSEQ multiplex PCR; TCRdb keeps in-frame clones, though not all of them. Clone size and V and J calls were adopted from that table, with D and trimming inferred from the DNA. The sample includes fewer than 60,000 clones, around 89% seen only once; the top ten take over 15%. Input material: peripheral blood. This TCR came from a human donor in a cohort sampled during active COVID-19. The chain employs TRBV10-2 and TRBJ1-2; D is unclear. In DNA form, the CDR3 reads TGCGCCAGCAGTGTGCAGCTCGGCAGGTTCTACACCTTC. Translated: CASSVQLGRFYTF.